This T cell receptor (beta chain) was found in a study of T cells in Graves' hyperthyroidism and ophthalmopathy. Study results and limitations: Within blood appeared most thyroid clonotypes that had expanded above 0.001.

Concerning this clonotype: Its specificity is not known.

V was pared by 5 bases and J by 0 bases, with 11 bases between. Germline CDR1 and CDR2: MDHEN and SYDVKM. The CDR3 runs to 15 residues. TCR beta CDR3 regions were amplified from RNA transcripts. HTBI primers were used for first-round RT-PCR of the TCR CDR3. Each CDR3 protein gets one entry after TCRdb re-called the multiplex PCR reads with MiXCR. The data contain 500,000 or so distinct CDR3 sequences, 15% to 20% of them singletons. This receptor was identified in a woman aged 18-29 years with Graves' ophthalmopathy. Sample: blood. The chain carries TRBV28 and TRBJ1-3; a possible D gene is TRBD1 (6 bases). The CDR3 loop reads CASSPTQGSGNTIYF. CDR3 nucleotide sequence: TGTGCCAGCAGTCCTACACAGGGCTCTGGAAACACCATATATTTT.